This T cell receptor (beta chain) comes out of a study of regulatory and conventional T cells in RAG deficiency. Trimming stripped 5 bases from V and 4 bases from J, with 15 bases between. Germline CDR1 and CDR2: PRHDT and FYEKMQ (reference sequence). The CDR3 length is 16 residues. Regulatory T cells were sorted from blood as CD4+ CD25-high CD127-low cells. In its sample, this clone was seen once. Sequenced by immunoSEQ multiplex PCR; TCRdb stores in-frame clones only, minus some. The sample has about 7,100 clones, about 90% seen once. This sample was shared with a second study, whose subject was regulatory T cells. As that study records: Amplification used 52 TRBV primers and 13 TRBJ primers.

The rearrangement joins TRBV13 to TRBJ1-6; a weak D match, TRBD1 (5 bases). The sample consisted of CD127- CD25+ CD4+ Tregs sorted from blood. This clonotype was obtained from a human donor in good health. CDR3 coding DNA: TGTGCCAGCAGCCGCGGGGCACAGACATATAATTCACCCCTCCACTTT. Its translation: CASSRGAQTYNSPLHF. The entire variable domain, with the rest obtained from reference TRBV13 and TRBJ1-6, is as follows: AAGVIQSPRHLIKEKRETATLKCYPIPRHDTVYWYQQGPGQDPQFLISFYEKMQSDKGSIPDRFSAQQFSDYHSELNMSSLELGDSALYFCASSRGAQTYNSPLHFGNGTRLTVT.